A single T cell receptor (beta chain) is shown here with its context. The table came from immunoSEQ multiplex PCR; TCRdb's copy has only in-frame clones and leaves some out. The sample contains about 39,000 clones, around 78% of which appear only once. These data belong to a study of PD-1 blockade in classical Hodgkin lymphoma. Time point in this sample: cycle 4 day 1 (C4D1), after 5 to 7 weeks of nivolumab. Every patient had relapsed following autologous stem cell transplantation, and cohorts differed in brentuximab vedotin exposure. Germline V gene sequence: CDR1 MNHNY, CDR2 SVGAGI (reference sequence). CDR3 size: 16 residues. The V end was cut by 1 base, the J end by 0 bases, with 10 bases between.

The TCR sequence derives from a human donor with classical Hodgkin lymphoma. This sample comprised peripheral blood mononuclear cells (PBMCs), obtained before the fourth cycle of nivolumab. This rearrangement joins TRBV6-6 to TRBJ1-5, with D hard to call. CDR3 sequence: CASSYWIADSNQPQHF. CDR3 nucleotide sequence: TGTGCCAGCAGTTACTGGATAGCCGATAGCAATCAGCCCCAGCATTTT.